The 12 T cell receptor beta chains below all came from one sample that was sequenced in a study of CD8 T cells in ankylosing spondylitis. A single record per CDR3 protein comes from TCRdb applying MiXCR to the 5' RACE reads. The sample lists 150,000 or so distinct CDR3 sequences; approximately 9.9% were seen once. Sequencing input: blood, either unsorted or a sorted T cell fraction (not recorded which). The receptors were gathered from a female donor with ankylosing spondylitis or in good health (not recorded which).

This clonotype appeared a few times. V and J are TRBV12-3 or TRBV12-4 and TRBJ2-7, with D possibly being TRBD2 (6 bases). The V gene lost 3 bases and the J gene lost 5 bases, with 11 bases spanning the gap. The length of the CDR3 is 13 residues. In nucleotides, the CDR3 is TGTGCCAGCAGTTTTCCTAGCGCGCACGAGCAGTACTTC. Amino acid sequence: CASSFPSAHEQYF.

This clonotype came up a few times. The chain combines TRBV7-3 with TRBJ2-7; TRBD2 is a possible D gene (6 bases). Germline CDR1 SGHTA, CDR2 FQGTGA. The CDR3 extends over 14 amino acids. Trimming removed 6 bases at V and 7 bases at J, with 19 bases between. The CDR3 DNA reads TGTGCCAGCAGTTTCGGGACTGGCCCTCGGGAGCAGTACTTC. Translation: CASSFGTGPREQYF.

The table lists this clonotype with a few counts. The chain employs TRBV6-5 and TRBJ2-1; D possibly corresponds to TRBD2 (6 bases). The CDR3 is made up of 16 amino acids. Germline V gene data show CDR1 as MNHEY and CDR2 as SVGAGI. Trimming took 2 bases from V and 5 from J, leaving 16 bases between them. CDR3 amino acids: CASSYIRGRGNNEQFF. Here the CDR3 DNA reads TGTGCCAGCAGTTACATCCGGGGGAGAGGGAACAATGAGCAGTTCTTC.

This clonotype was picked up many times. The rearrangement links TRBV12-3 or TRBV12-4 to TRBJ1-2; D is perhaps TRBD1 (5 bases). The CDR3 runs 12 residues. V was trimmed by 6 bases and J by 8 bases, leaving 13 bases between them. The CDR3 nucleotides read TGTGCCAGCAGGACAGCCTCAGGGGGCTACACCTTC. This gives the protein CASRTASGGYTF.

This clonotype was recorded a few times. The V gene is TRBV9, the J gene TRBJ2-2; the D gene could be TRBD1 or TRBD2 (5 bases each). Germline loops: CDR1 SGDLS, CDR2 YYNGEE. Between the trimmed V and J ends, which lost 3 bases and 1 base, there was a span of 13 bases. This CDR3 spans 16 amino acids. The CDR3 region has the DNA TGTGCCAGCAGCGACCGGGACGGAGAGAACACCGGGGAGCTGTTTTTT. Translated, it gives CASSDRDGENTGELFF.

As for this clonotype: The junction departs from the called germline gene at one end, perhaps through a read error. CDR3 residues: CASSLSRNTEVFF. DNA for the CDR3: TGCGCCAGCAGCTTAAGTAGGAACACTGAAGTTTTCTTT. The chain employs TRBV5-1 and TRBJ1-1; D is uncertain. The CDR3 runs 13 residues. CDR1 SGHRS and CDR2 YFSETQ come from the germline V gene.

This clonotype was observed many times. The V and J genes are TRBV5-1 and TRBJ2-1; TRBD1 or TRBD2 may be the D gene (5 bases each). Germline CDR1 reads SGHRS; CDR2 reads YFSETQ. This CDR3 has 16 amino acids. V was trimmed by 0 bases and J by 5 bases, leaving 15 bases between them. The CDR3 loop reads CASSLGGSRANNEQFF. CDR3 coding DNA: TGCGCCAGCAGCTTGGGGGGGAGCCGGGCCAACAATGAGCAGTTCTTC.

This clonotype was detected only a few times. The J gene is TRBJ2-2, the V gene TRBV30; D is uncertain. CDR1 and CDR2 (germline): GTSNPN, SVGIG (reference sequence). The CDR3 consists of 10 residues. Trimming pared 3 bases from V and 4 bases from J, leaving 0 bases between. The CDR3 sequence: CAWSTGELFF. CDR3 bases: TGTGCCTGGAGCACCGGGGAGCTGTTTTTT.

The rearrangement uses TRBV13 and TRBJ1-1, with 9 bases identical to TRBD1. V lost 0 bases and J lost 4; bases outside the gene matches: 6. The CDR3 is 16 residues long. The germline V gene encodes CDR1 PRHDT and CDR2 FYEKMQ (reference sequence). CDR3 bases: TGTGCCAGCAGCTTAGGCCCCCCGACAGGGGGCACTGAAGCTTTCTTT. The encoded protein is CASSLGPPTGGTEAFF.

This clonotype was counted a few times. CDR3 amino acids: CASSSPTTSKNIQYF. In nucleotides, the CDR3 is TGTGCCAGCAGTTCTCCGACGACCTCAAAAAACATTCAGTACTTC. This chain links TRBV28 with TRBJ2-4, with unresolved D. Germline assignment: CDR1 MDHEN and CDR2 SYDVKM. Trimming took 4 bases from V and 4 from J, leaving 14 bases between them. This CDR3 has 15 amino acids.

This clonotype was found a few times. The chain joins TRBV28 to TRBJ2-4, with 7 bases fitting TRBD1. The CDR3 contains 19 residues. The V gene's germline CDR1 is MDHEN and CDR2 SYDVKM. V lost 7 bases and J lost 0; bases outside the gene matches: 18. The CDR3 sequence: CASNLVGQKEGLAKNIQYF. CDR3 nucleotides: TGTGCCAGCAACCTCGTGGGACAGAAGGAAGGACTAGCCAAAAACATTCAGTACTTC.

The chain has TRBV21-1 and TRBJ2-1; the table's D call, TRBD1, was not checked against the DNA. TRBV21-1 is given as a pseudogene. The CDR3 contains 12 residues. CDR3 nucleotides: TGTGCCAGCAGGTCAGGGGTCAATGAGCAGTTCTTC. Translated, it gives CASRSGVNEQFF.